This T cell receptor (beta chain) comes out of a study of cytomegalovirus exposure and HLA in healthy donors. Study background: The study's early data release held about 77 million unique TCRs from HLA-typed donors. General study points: Reportedly, fewer N-insertions than the approximately 700-donor mean appeared in an Asian-associated ancestry cluster in a later analysis. Accounts indicate the classifier identified cytomegalovirus status with strong specificity and sensitivity.

Note on this clone: Its antigen is unknown.

PCR involved 60 Vbeta and 13 Jbeta primers. Clones were sequenced by immunoSEQ multiplex PCR, and TCRdb holds only the in-frame ones, with some missing. The profile shows about 190,000 clones, roughly 80% of them singletons. V was shortened by 7 bases and J by 8 bases, with 18 bases between the two germline ends. This CDR3 is built from 14 residues. CDR1 is MNHEY, CDR2 SMNVEV, per germline (reference sequence). This sequence was found in a man aged 45-60 years in good health and CMV-seronegative. The rearrangement links TRBV27 to TRBJ2-1; the D gene is possibly TRBD2 (6 bases). Sequencing input: PBMCs. The CDR3 here is CASTGTWTADEQFF. CDR3 DNA: TGTGCCAGCACGGGGACTTGGACGGCTGATGAGCAGTTCTTC.